The clone carrying this T cell receptor (beta chain) was seen repeatedly, ten times or more. Antigen specificity is unknown. The data were taken from a study of glioma-infiltrating T cells. Findings and limits, study-wide: Tissue-blood divergence was below expectation in non-neoplastic patients, above in gliomas. Very few CDR3 sequences were shared between tissue and blood.

Germline CDR1 and CDR2: MDHEN and SYDVKM. V trimming: 7 bases; J trimming: 2 bases; junction bases outside the gene matches: 8. The CDR3 consists of 16 residues. The iRepertoire nested amplicon-rescue multiplex PCR amplified TCR alpha and beta CDR3s from RNA. Tissue mRNA or PBMC total RNA, roughly 100-400 ng, went into one-step reverse transcription and amplification. TCRdb processed the multiplex PCR reads anew with MiXCR; each CDR3 protein has one entry. This table holds some 190,000 distinct CDR3 sequences, over 25% found once. This sequence originates from a human donor with low-grade glioma or glioblastoma, undergoing nonglioma brain surgery, or in good health (not recorded which). The chain combines TRBV28 with TRBJ2-1; TRBD2 aligns across 10 bases. The material sequenced was glioma tissue, nonneoplastic brain tissue, or PBMCs (not recorded which). CDR3 DNA sequence: TGTGCCAGCACACAAGCGGGAGGGCCTGCCTACAATGAGCAGTTCTTC. Its protein product is CASTQAGGPAYNEQFF. Full variable domain (remainder filled in from reference TRBV28 and TRBJ2-1): DVKVTQSSRYLVKRTGEKVFLECVQDMDHENMFWYRQDPGLGLRLIYFSYDVKMKEKGDIPEGYSVSREKKERFSLILESASTNQTSMYLCASTQAGGPAYNEQFFGPGTRLTVL.